Presented here are 19 T cell receptor beta chains from one specimen sequenced in a study of blood T cell repertoires in COVID-19. The table came from immunoSEQ multiplex PCR; TCRdb's copy has only in-frame clones and leaves some out. The sample includes approximately 270,000 clones, about 85% of them seen just once. Sequenced input: peripheral blood. The receptors here all came from a young man with active or convalescent COVID-19.

This chain uses TRBV7-2 with TRBJ2-6; D is ambiguous. Germline CDR1 reads SGHTA; CDR2 reads FQGNSA. Between the trimmed V and J ends, which lost 5 bases and 4 bases, there was a span of 12 bases. This CDR3 has 15 residues. This CDR3 is CASSPRSGGANVLTF. DNA for the CDR3: TGTGCCAGCAGCCCGCGGTCCGGCGGGGCCAACGTCCTGACTTTC.

The J gene is TRBJ1-1, the V gene TRBV6-2 or TRBV6-3, with 7 nucleotides matching TRBD1. The trim removed 5 bases at V and 3 bases at J, leaving 9 bases unmatched. There are 15 residues in the CDR3. Germline V CDR1 and CDR2: MNHEY, SVGEGT. CDR3 residues: CASSARQGGDTEAFF. In nucleotides, the CDR3 is TGTGCCAGCAGTGCCAGACAGGGCGGGGACACTGAAGCTTTCTTT.

This chain links TRBV19 with TRBJ2-1, with a possible D match to TRBD2 (6 bases). Germline V gene sequence: CDR1 LNHDA, CDR2 SQIVND (reference sequence). The CDR3 runs 11 residues. V was cut by 6 bases and J by 15 bases, with 15 bases left in between. The CDR3 DNA sequence: TGTGCCAGTAGCTATGGCGGGACCCCGTTCTTC. This codes for CASSYGGTPFF. Full variable domain (remainder filled in from reference TRBV19 and TRBJ2-1): DGGITQSPKYLFRKEGQNVTLSCEQNLNHDAMYWYRQDPGQGLRLIYYSQIVNDFQKGDIAEGYSVSREKKESFPLTVTSAQKNPTAFYLCASSYGGTPFFGPGTRLTVL.

The CDR3 loop is CASTGLAMGEQYF. DNA for the CDR3: TGTGCCAGTACCGGGCTAGCGATGGGCGAGCAGTACTTC. The rearrangement uses TRBV19 and TRBJ2-7; D is possibly TRBD2 (6 bases). Germline V gene data show CDR1 as LNHDA and CDR2 as SQIVND (reference sequence). This CDR3 comprises 13 residues. V dropped 7 bases and J dropped 6 bases, with 16 bases sitting between them.

The chain carries TRBV29-1 and TRBJ2-5; the match to TRBD2 covers 7 bases. V trimming: 5 bases; J trimming: 5 bases; junction bases outside the gene matches: 8. CDR1 SQVTM and CDR2 ANQGSEA come from the germline V gene. The CDR3 is 13 residues long. CDR3 region: CSVHRTRQETQYF. The CDR3 nucleotides read TGCAGCGTTCACCGGACTAGACAGGAGACCCAGTACTTC. The full variable domain, with the rest looked up from reference TRBV29-1 and TRBJ2-5, is SAVISQKPSRDICQRGTSLTIQCQVDSQVTMMFWYRQQPGQSLTLIATANQGSEATYESGFVIDKFPISRPNLTFSTLTVSNMSPEDSSIYLCSVHRTRQETQYFGPGTRLLVL.

This clone came up once. The genes are TRBV5-1 and TRBJ2-7; 7 nucleotides match TRBD1. After removal of 4 bases from V and 0 bases from J, the junction contained 22 bases not matched to a gene. CDR3 length: 20 residues. Germline V lookup: CDR1 SGHRS, CDR2 YFSETQ. CDR3 in amino acids: CASSVRPTGTGSNPSYEQYF. CDR3 DNA: TGCGCCAGCAGCGTCAGACCGACAGGGACGGGTTCGAACCCCTCCTACGAGCAGTACTTC.

The V call is TRBV28, the J call TRBJ2-2; D not certain. The CDR3 is 14 amino acids. V lost 3 bases, J lost 3 bases, and 8 bases lay in between. The germline V gene has CDR1 MDHEN and CDR2 SYDVKM. The CDR3 protein is CASSFTGYTGELFF. The CDR3 bases are TGTGCCAGCAGTTTTACCGGGTACACCGGGGAGCTGTTTTTT. The variable domain in full, with the rest retrieved from reference TRBV28 and TRBJ2-2, is DVKVTQSSRYLVKRTGEKVFLECVQDMDHENMFWYRQDPGLGLRLIYFSYDVKMKEKGDIPEGYSVSREKKERFSLILESASTNQTSMYLCASSFTGYTGELFFGEGSRLTVL.

The chain employs TRBV29-1 and TRBJ2-5, with 11 bases identical to TRBD2. Unmatched junction bases numbered 13, after V lost 4 bases and J lost 9 bases. CDR3 length equals 15 residues. The V gene's germline CDR1 is SQVTM and CDR2 ANQGSEA. The CDR3, as DNA: TGCAGCGTTGGTCATCGGGGGGCTAGCGGGAGGCCCCAGTACTTC. As protein: CSVGHRGASGRPQYF.

This rearrangement joins TRBV6-1 to TRBJ2-2; D unresolved. V was pared by 4 bases and J by 0 bases, with 21 bases between. This CDR3 region has 19 residues. Germline V gene sequence: CDR1 MNHNS, CDR2 SASEGT. The CDR3 protein is CASSVRNLKMFANTGELFF. In DNA form, the CDR3 reads TGTGCCAGCAGTGTCCGTAACTTGAAGATGTTCGCGAACACCGGGGAGCTGTTTTTT.

Only one count was recorded for this clone. The rearrangement uses TRBV5-1 and TRBJ2-2; D is unclear. Germline CDR1 reads SGHRS; CDR2 reads YFSETQ. V gave up 5 bases and J gave up 4 bases, with 3 bases separating them. This CDR3 has 11 residues. CDR3 amino acids: CASSSTGELFF. As DNA, the CDR3 is TGCGCCAGCAGTAGCACCGGGGAGCTGTTTTTT.

The rearrangement links TRBV19 to TRBJ1-2; no clear D. This CDR3 region has 13 residues. V was trimmed by 3 bases and J by 4 bases, leaving 9 bases between them. Per germline, CDR1 LNHDA and CDR2 SQIVND (reference sequence). CDR3 nucleotide sequence: TGTGCCAGTAGTATGGCAGGCATCTATGGCTACACCTTC. Amino acid sequence: CASSMAGIYGYTF.

CDR3 sequence (DNA): TGTGCCAGCAGCGTAGGCACAGGGAAGAGGGACACTGAAGCTTTCTTT. This sequence encodes CASSVGTGKRDTEAFF. The chain recombines TRBV9 with TRBJ1-1, with a tentative D call TRBD1 (6 bases). This CDR3 is 16 amino acids long. V lost 0 bases to trimming and J lost 3 bases, with 15 bases between them. The V gene's germline CDR1 is SGDLS and CDR2 YYNGEE.

The V gene is TRBV4-2, the J gene TRBJ2-1; D remains ambiguous. The CDR3 sequence is 20 residues long. Germline V gene data show CDR1 as LGHNA and CDR2 as YNFKEQ. V was shortened by 2 bases and J by 0 bases, with 23 bases between the two germline ends. The CDR3 is CASSQPPKELSRRSYNEQFF. For the CDR3, the DNA is TGTGCCAGCAGCCAACCCCCGAAGGAACTAAGCCGGCGCTCCTACAATGAGCAGTTCTTC.

The chain employs TRBV30 and TRBJ2-3, with 11 positions matching TRBD1. The CDR3 has 15 residues. The trim removed 4 bases at V and 3 bases at J, leaving 6 bases unmatched. Germline CDR1 GTSNPN, CDR2 SVGIG (reference sequence). The CDR3 loop is CAWTWGQGETDTQYF. The CDR3 nucleotides read TGTGCCTGGACCTGGGGACAGGGGGAGACAGATACGCAGTATTTT.

The rearrangement links TRBV28 to TRBJ2-7; D possibly corresponds to TRBD2 (6 bases). V lost 5 bases to trimming and J lost 6 bases, with 11 bases between them. Germline values: CDR1 MDHEN, CDR2 SYDVKM. CDR3 length: 12 residues. CDR3 loop: CASSGGWVEQYF. CDR3 coding DNA: TGTGCCAGCAGTGGGGGGTGGGTCGAGCAGTACTTC.

The CDR3 DNA sequence: TGTGCCAGCAGTTACTATAGCGGACAAGTCCAAGAGACCCAGTACTTC. It encodes CASSYYSGQVQETQYF. The chain links TRBV27 to TRBJ2-5; TRBD2 is a possible D gene (6 bases). This CDR3 has 16 amino acids. CDR1 MNHEY and CDR2 SMNVEV come from the germline V gene (reference sequence). V was pared by 4 bases and J by 1 base, with 16 bases between.

The V gene is TRBV2, the J gene TRBJ2-1; TRBD1 matches 9 bases. Trimming removed 3 bases from V and 7 bases from J; junction bases left unmatched: 16. The CDR3 totals 18 residues. Per the germline V gene, CDR1 is SNHLY and CDR2 is FYNNEI. The CDR3 region is CASSDSEAGTGSWNEQFF. The CDR3 DNA reads TGTGCCAGCAGTGACTCTGAAGCCGGGACAGGGAGTTGGAATGAGCAGTTCTTC.

This chain uses TRBV24-1 with TRBJ2-1; 7 bases agree with TRBD2. This CDR3 region has 17 residues. The ends lost 6 bases at V and 2 bases at J; junction bases unmatched: 12. Germline CDR1 KGHDR, CDR2 SFDVKD. In DNA form, the CDR3 reads TGTGCCACCAGTCCGGGGGTGGAGCGGGACGCCTACAATGAGCAGTTCTTC. Its translation is CATSPGVERDAYNEQFF.

The genes are TRBV7-9 and TRBJ2-5, with TRBD1 matching over 7 bases. Trimming at V came to 3 bases and at J to 2 bases, leaving 6 bases not matched to a gene. Germline values: CDR1 SEHNR, CDR2 FQNEAQ (reference sequence). This CDR3 region has 15 residues. In nucleotides, the CDR3 is TGTGCCAGCAGCTTCCGGGACAGTTTACAAGAGACCCAGTACTTC. This sequence encodes CASSFRDSLQETQYF. Full variable domain (outside the CDR3, taken from reference TRBV7-9 and TRBJ2-5): DTGVSQNPRHKITKRGQNVTFRCDPISEHNRLYWYRQTLGQGPEFLTYFQNEAQLEKSRLLSDRFSAERPKGSFSTLEIQRTEQGDSAMYLCASSFRDSLQETQYFGPGTRLLVL.